This T cell receptor beta chain was found in a study of control samples from healthy donors and cancer patients. The repertoire was sequenced with immunoSEQ multiplex PCR; TCRdb's copy has only in-frame clones and lacks some. The data show some 140,000 clones, roughly 92% seen once. The sequenced material came from blood. This TCR was recovered from a young man in good health.

DNA for the CDR3: TGTGCCAGCAGTTTAAGGTCGTCCTTCACAGATACGCAGTATTTT. It is translated as CASSLRSSFTDTQYF. V gene TRBV28 combines with J gene TRBJ2-3; D is uncertain. Germline V gene data show CDR1 as MDHEN and CDR2 as SYDVKM. The CDR3 loop spans 15 amino acids. V gave up 2 bases and J gave up 2 bases, with 11 bases separating them.